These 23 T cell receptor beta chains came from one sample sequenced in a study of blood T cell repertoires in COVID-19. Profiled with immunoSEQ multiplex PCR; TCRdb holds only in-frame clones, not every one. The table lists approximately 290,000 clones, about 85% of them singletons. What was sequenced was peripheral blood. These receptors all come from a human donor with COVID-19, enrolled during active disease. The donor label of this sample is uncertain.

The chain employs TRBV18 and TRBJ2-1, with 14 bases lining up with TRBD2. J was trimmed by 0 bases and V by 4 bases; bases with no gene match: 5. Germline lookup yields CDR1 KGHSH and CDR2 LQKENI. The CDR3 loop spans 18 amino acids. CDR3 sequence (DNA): TGTGCCAGCTCACTGGGACTAGCGGGAGAGGTCTCCTACAATGAGCAGTTCTTC. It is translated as CASSLGLAGEVSYNEQFF. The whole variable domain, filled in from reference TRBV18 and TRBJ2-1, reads NAGVMQNPRHLVRRRGQEARLRCSPMKGHSHVYWYRQLPEEGLKFMVYLQKENIIDESGMPKERFSAEFPKEGPSILRIQQVVRGDSAAYFCASSLGLAGEVSYNEQFFGPGTRLTVL.

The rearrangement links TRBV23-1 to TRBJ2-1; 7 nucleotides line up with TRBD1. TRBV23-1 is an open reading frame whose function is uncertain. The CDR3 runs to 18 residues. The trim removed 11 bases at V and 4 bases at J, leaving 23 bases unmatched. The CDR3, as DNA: TGCGCCGGTCCCGGGACAGAATTAGTAGGGGAGTGGTACAATGAGCAGTTCTTC. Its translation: CAGPGTELVGEWYNEQFF.

CDR3 sequence: CAWSSRYGTGLTGANVLTF. The CDR3 nucleotides are TGTGCCTGGAGTTCCCGTTACGGGACAGGGCTAACTGGGGCCAACGTCCTGACTTTC. The chain carries TRBV30 and TRBJ2-6, with 9 bases matching TRBD1. The CDR3 has 19 amino acids. The germline CDR1 and CDR2 sequences are GTSNPN and SVGIG (reference sequence). Trimming removed 2 bases from V and 2 bases from J; junction bases left unmatched: 13.

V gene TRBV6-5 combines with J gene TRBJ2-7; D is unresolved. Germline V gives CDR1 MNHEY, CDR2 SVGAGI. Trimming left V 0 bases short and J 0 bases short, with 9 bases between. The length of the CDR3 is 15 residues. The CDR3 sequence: CASSYSFGPSYEQYF. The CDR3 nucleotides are TGTGCCAGCAGTTACTCGTTTGGGCCCTCCTACGAGCAGTACTTC.

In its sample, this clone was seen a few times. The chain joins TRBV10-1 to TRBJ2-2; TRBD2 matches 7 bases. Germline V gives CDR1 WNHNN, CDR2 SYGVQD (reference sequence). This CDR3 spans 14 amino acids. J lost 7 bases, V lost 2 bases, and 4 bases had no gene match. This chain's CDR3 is CASSELAEHGELFF. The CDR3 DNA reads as TGCGCCAGCAGTGAGCTAGCGGAGCACGGGGAGCTGTTTTTT.

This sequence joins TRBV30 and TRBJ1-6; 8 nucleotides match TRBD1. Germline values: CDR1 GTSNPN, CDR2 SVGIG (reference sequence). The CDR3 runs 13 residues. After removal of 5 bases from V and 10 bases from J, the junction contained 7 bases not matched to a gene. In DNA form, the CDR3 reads TGTGCCTGGGCCGGGACAGGTTTCTCACCCCTCCACTTT. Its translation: CAWAGTGFSPLHF.

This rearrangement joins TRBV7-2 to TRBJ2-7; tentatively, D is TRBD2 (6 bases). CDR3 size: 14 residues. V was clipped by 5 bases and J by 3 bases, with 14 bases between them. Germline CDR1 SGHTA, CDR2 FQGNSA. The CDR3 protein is CASSQRASSYEQYF. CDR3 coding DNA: TGTGCCAGCAGCCAGCGGGCTAGCAGCTACGAGCAGTACTTC. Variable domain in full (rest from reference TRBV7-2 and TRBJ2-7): GAGVSQSPSNKVTEKGKDVELRCDPISGHTALYWYRQSLGQGLEFLIYFQGNSAPDKSGLPSDRFSAERTGGSVSTLTIQRTQQEDSAVYLCASSQRASSYEQYFGPGTRLTVT.

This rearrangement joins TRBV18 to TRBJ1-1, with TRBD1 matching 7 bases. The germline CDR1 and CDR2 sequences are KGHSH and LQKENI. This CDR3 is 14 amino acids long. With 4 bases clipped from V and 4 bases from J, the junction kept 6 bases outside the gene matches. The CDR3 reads CASSQTGLGTEAFF. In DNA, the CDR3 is TGTGCCAGCTCACAGACAGGGCTGGGCACTGAAGCTTTCTTT.

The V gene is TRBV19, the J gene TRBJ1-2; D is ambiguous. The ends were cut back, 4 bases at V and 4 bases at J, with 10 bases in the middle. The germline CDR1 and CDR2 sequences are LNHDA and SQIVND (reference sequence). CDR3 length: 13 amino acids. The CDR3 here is CASSTGEAYGYTF. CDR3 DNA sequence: TGTGCCAGTAGTACGGGAGAAGCCTATGGCTACACCTTC.

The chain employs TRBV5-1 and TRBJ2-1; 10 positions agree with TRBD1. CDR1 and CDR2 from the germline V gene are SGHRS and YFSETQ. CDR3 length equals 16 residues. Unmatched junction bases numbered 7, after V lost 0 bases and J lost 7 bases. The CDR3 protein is CASSLAPGQGWNEQFF. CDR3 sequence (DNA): TGCGCCAGCAGCTTGGCACCGGGACAGGGGTGGAATGAGCAGTTCTTC.

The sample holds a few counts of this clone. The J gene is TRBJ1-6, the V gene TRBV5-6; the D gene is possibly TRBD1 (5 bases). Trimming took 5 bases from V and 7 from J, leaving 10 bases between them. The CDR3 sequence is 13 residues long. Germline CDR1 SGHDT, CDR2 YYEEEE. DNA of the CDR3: TGTGCCAGCAGAGGGACTGCCAATTCACCCCTCCACTTT. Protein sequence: CASRGTANSPLHF.

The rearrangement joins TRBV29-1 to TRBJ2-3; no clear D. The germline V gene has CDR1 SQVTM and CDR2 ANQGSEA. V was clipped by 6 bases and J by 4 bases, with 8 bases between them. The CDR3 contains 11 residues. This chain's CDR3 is CSVLEADTQYF. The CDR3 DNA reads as TGCAGCGTCCTCGAGGCAGATACGCAGTATTTT.

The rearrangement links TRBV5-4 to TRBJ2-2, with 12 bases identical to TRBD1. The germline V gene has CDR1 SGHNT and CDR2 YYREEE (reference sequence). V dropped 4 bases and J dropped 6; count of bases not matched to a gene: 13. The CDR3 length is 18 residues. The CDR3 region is CASSPVRDRGRRAGELFF. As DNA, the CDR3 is TGTGCCAGCAGCCCCGTCCGGGACAGGGGGCGGCGGGCCGGGGAGCTGTTTTTT.

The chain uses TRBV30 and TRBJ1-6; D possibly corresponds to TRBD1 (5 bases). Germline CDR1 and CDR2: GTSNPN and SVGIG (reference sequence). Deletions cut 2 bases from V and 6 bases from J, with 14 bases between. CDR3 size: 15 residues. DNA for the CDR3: TGTGCCTGGAGTACCGGCGGGGGAATTAATTCACCCCTCCACTTT. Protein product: CAWSTGGGINSPLHF.

The CDR3 DNA reads as TGTGCCAGTAGTATAACCCCCCCGGACAGGGGAAATGGCTACACCTTC. Protein sequence: CASSITPPDRGNGYTF. The chain uses TRBV19 and TRBJ1-2; 9 bases map to TRBD1. Germline V lookup: CDR1 LNHDA, CDR2 SQIVND (reference sequence). This CDR3 spans 16 amino acids. V trimming: 2 bases; J trimming: 6 bases; junction bases outside the gene matches: 10.

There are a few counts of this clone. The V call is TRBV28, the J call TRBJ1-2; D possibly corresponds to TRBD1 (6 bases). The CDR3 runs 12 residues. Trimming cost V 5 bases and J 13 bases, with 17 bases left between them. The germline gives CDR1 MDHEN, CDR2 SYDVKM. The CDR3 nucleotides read TGTGCCAGCAGTCTGCCTGGGGGCTTTCGCACCTTC. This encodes CASSLPGGFRTF.

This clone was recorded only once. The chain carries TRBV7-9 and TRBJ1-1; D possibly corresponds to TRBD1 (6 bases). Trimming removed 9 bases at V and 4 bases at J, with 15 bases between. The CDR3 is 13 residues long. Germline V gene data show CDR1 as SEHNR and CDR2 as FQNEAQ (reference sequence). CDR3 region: CASMQGLGTEAFF. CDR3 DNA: TGTGCCAGTATGCAGGGGCTTGGCACTGAAGCTTTCTTT.

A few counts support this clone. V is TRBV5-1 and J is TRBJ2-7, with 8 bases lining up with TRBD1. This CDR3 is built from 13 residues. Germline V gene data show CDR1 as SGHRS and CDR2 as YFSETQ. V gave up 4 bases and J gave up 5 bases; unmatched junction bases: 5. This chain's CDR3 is CASSRTGMNEQYF. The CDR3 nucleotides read TGCGCCAGCAGCCGGACAGGGATGAACGAGCAGTACTTC.

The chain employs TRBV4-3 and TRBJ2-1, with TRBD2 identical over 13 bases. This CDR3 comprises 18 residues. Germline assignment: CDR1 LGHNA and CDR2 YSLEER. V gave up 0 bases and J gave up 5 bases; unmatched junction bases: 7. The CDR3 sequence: CASSQEVTSGRIHNEQFF. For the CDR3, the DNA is TGCGCCAGCAGCCAAGAAGTGACTAGCGGGAGGATTCACAATGAGCAGTTCTTC.

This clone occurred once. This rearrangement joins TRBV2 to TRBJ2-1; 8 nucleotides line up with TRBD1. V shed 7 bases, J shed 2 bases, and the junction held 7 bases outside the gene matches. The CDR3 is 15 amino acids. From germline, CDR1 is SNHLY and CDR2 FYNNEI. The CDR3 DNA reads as TGTGCCAGCATGGATCCGACAGGGGCCTACAATGAGCAGTTCTTC. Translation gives CASMDPTGAYNEQFF.

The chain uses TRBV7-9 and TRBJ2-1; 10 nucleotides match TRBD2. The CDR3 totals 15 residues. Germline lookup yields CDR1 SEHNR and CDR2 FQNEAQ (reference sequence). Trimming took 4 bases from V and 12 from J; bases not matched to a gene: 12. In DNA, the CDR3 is TGTGCCAGCAGCTCCCTACAACTAGCGGGACTACGGCAGTTCTTC. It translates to CASSSLQLAGLRQFF.

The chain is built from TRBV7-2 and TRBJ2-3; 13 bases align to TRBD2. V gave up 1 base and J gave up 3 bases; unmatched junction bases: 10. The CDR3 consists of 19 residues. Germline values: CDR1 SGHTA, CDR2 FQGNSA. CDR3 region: CASSLGGPRTSGRTDTQYF. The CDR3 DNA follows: TGTGCCAGCAGCTTAGGAGGCCCCCGGACTAGCGGGAGAACAGATACGCAGTATTTT.

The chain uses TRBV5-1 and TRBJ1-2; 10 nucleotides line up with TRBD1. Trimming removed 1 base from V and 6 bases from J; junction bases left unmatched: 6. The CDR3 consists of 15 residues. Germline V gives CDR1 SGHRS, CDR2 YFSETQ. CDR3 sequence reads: CASSLQGQGIDGYTF. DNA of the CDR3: TGCGCCAGCAGCTTGCAGGGACAGGGGATCGATGGCTACACCTTC.